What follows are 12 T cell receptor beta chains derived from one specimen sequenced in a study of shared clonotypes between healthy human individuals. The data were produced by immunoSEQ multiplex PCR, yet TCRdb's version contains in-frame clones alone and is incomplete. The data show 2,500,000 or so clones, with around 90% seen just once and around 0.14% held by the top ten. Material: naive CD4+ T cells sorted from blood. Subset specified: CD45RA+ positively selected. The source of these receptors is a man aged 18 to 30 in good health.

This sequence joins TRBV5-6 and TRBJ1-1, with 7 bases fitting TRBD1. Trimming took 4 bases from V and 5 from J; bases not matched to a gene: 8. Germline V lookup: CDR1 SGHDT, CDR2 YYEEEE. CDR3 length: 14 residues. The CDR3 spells CASSRTGGGTEAFF. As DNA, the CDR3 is TGTGCCAGCAGCCGGACAGGAGGGGGAACTGAAGCTTTCTTT.

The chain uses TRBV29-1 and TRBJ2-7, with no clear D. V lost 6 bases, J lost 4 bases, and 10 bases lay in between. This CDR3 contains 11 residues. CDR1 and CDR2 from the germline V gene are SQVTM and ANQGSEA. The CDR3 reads CSVIFSYEQYF. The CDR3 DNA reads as TGCAGCGTCATCTTCAGTTACGAGCAGTACTTC.

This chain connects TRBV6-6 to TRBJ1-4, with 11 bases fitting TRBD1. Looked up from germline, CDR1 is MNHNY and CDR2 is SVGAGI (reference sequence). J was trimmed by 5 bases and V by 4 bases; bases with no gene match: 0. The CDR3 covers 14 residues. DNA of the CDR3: TGTGCCAGCAGTTGGGACAGGGGGAATGAAAAACTGTTTTTT. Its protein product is CASSWDRGNEKLFF.

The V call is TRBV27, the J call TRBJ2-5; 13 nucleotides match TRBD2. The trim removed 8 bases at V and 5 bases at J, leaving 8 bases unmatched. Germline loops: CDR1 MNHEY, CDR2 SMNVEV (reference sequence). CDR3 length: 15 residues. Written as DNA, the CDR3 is TGTGCCAGCTTCACCGGGACTAGCGGGATCGAGACCCAGTACTTC. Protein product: CASFTGTSGIETQYF.

CDR3: CASSEARDRFSPLHF. CDR3 in DNA: TGTGCCAGCAGTGAAGCGCGAGACAGATTTTCACCCCTCCACTTT. The chain recombines TRBV6-1 with TRBJ1-6; perhaps TRBD1 as D (5 bases). Germline lookup yields CDR1 MNHNS and CDR2 SASEGT. The CDR3 is 15 amino acids. The ends were cut back, 0 bases at V and 9 bases at J, with 12 bases in the middle.

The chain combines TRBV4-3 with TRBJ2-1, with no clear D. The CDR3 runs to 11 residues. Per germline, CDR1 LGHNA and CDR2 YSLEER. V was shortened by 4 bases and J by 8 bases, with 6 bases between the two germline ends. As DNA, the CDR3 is TGCGCCAGCAGCCCCCATTATGAGCAGTTCTTC. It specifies CASSPHYEQFF.

The CDR3 loop is CASSLEVGLATGNEQFF. Here the CDR3 DNA reads TGTGCCAGCAGCTTAGAGGTAGGACTAGCTACTGGTAATGAGCAGTTCTTC. The rearrangement uses TRBV7-9 and TRBJ2-1; the match to TRBD2 covers 8 bases. V lost 1 base, J lost 7 bases, and 12 bases stayed unmatched. The CDR3 length is 17 residues. Per germline, CDR1 SEHNR and CDR2 FQNEAQ (reference sequence). Full variable domain (outside the CDR3, taken from reference TRBV7-9 and TRBJ2-1): DTGVSQNPRHKITKRGQNVTFRCDPISEHNRLYWYRQTLGQGPEFLTYFQNEAQLEKSRLLSDRFSAERPKGSFSTLEIQRTEQGDSAMYLCASSLEVGLATGNEQFFGPGTRLTVL.

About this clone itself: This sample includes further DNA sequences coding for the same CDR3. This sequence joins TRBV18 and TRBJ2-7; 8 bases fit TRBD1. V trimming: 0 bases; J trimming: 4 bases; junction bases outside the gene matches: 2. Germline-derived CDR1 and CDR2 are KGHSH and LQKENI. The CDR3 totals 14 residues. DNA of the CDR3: TGTGCCAGCTCACCACCGGGACAGGTATACGAGCAGTACTTC. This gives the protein CASSPPGQVYEQYF. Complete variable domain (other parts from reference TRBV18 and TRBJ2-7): NAGVMQNPRHLVRRRGQEARLRCSPMKGHSHVYWYRQLPEEGLKFMVYLQKENIIDESGMPKERFSAEFPKEGPSILRIQQVVRGDSAAYFCASSPPGQVYEQYFGPGTRLTVT.

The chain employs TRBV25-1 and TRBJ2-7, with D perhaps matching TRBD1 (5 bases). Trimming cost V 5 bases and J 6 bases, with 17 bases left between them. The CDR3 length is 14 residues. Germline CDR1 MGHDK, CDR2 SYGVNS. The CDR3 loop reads CASSMNTQGGEQYF. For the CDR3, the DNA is TGTGCCAGCAGTATGAATACCCAGGGTGGCGAGCAGTACTTC.

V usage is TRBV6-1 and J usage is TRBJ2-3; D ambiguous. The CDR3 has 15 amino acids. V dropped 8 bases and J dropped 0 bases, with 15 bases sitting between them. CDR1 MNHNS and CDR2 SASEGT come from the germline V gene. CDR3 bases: TGTGCCAGCTGGTTGACACATTCTAGCACAGATACGCAGTATTTT. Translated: CASWLTHSSTDTQYF.

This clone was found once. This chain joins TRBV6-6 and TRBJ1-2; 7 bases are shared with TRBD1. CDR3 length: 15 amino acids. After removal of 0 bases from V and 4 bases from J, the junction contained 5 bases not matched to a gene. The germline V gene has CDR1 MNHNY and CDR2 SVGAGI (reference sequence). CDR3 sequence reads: CASSYSTGSFYGYTF. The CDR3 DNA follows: TGTGCCAGCAGTTACTCGACAGGGTCCTTCTATGGCTACACCTTC.

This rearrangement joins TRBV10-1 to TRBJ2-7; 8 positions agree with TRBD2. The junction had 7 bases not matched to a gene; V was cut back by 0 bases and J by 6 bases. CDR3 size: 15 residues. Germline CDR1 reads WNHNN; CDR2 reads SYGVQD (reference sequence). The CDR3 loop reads CASSESASGSGEQYF. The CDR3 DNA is TGCGCCAGCAGTGAGTCGGCCAGCGGGAGCGGCGAGCAGTACTTC.